These 23 T cell receptor beta chains were all obtained from the same sample, sequenced in a study of blood T cell repertoires in COVID-19. The data were produced by immunoSEQ multiplex PCR, yet TCRdb's version contains in-frame clones alone and is incomplete. Among around 110,000 clones listed, 80% were seen once. Sequencing used peripheral blood. All receptors derive from a man aged 55-75 years with active or convalescent COVID-19.

This sequence joins TRBV2 and TRBJ1-1, with TRBD1 matching over 8 bases. V was clipped by 2 bases and J by 8 bases; unmatched bases: 4. Germline CDR1 and CDR2: SNHLY and FYNNEI. The CDR3 contains 13 residues. The DNA for the CDR3 is TGTGCCAGCAGTGAATCATGGACAGGGGAAGCTTTCTTT. As protein: CASSESWTGEAFF. Filled out from reference TRBV2 and TRBJ1-1, the complete variable domain reads EPEVTQTPSHQVTQMGQEVILRCVPISNHLYFYWYRQILGQKVEFLVSFYNNEISEKSEIFDDQFSVERPDGSNFTLKIRSTKLEDSAMYFCASSESWTGEAFFGQGTRLTVV.

This clone has a count of ten or more. Sequence at one end of the junction differs from germline and may be a read error. The genes are TRBV7-3 and TRBJ2-2, with 8 bases identical to TRBD1. The CDR3 covers 13 residues. Germline V gene data show CDR1 as SGHTA and CDR2 as FQGTGA. CDR3 in amino acids: CASRLTGGGELFF. CDR3 in DNA: TGTGCCAGCAGGTTAACAGGGGGCGGGGAGCTGTTTTTT.

Many counts were recorded for this clone. This chain joins TRBV27 and TRBJ2-1; TRBD2 matches at 8 bases. Per the germline V gene, CDR1 is MNHEY and CDR2 is SMNVEV (reference sequence). The ends lost 2 bases at V and 15 bases at J; junction bases unmatched: 9. The CDR3 extends over 13 amino acids. CDR3 DNA sequence: TGTGCCAGCAGTTTAAACAGCGGGAGAGTTAGGTTCTTC. Its translation: CASSLNSGRVRFF.

The chain has TRBV19 and TRBJ1-1; D remains ambiguous. The V and J ends lost 8 bases and 5 bases respectively, with 12 bases between them. Germline V lookup: CDR1 LNHDA, CDR2 SQIVND (reference sequence). The CDR3 is 12 amino acids. The CDR3 sequence is CASSEAGTEAFF. The CDR3 coding sequence is TGTGCCAGTTCGGAGGCCGGTACTGAAGCTTTCTTT.

The chain carries TRBV7-2 and TRBJ2-5; D is unclear. The length of the CDR3 is 15 residues. The ends were cut back, 1 base at V and 1 base at J, with 10 bases in the middle. Per the germline V gene, CDR1 is SGHTA and CDR2 is FQGNSA. CDR3 sequence (DNA): TGTGCCAGCAGCTTAGGAACCATACTCCAAGAGACCCAGTACTTC. Translating gives CASSLGTILQETQYF.

This sequence joins TRBV18 and TRBJ2-5, with 8 bases aligning to TRBD2. The germline CDR1 and CDR2 sequences are KGHSH and LQKENI. There are 14 residues in the CDR3. V lost 6 bases to trimming and J lost 4 bases; unmatched junction nucleotides: 7. The CDR3 sequence: CASSSGGIAETQYF. DNA of the CDR3: TGTGCCAGCTCTTCGGGAGGGATCGCAGAGACCCAGTACTTC.

This sequence joins TRBV28 and TRBJ2-7, with 7 positions matching TRBD1. The V gene end was trimmed by 4 bases and the J gene end by 4 bases; junction bases not matched to a gene: 10. The CDR3 is 15 amino acids. The germline V gene encodes CDR1 MDHEN and CDR2 SYDVKM. The CDR3 spells CASSSTGAYIYEQYF. CDR3 bases: TGTGCCAGCAGTTCTACAGGGGCCTACATATACGAGCAGTACTTC.

V gene TRBV5-4 combines with J gene TRBJ2-2; 7 positions agree with TRBD1. The V gene end was trimmed by 1 base and the J gene end by 4 bases; junction bases not matched to a gene: 7. The CDR3 totals 16 residues. The germline V gene has CDR1 SGHNT and CDR2 YYREEE (reference sequence). In DNA, the CDR3 is TGTGCCAGCAGCTTGTATAGGGGGCACTTCACCGGGGAGCTGTTTTTT. Its translation is CASSLYRGHFTGELFF.

CDR3 bases: TGTGCCAGCAGCTCGGGACAGCTCAATCAGCCCCAGCATTTT. Encoded protein: CASSSGQLNQPQHF. The J gene is TRBJ1-5, the V gene TRBV7-2, with 7 bases matching TRBD1. Germline V gene sequence: CDR1 SGHTA, CDR2 FQGNSA. The CDR3 extends over 14 amino acids. V shed 4 bases and J 3 bases; nucleotides not matched to a gene: 3.

V is TRBV20-1 and J is TRBJ2-3; TRBD2 matches at 7 bases. Germline V gene sequence: CDR1 DFQATT, CDR2 SNEGSKA (reference sequence). The CDR3 sequence is 15 residues long. J lost 4 bases, V lost 3 bases, and 10 bases had no gene match. CDR3 residues: CSASYHAGEADTQYF. The CDR3 DNA is TGCAGTGCTAGTTACCATGCGGGAGAAGCAGATACGCAGTATTTT.

This chain joins TRBV10-3 and TRBJ2-7, with a possible D match to TRBD2 (6 bases). V was pared by 10 bases and J by 3 bases, with 25 bases between. The CDR3 loop spans 16 amino acids. Germline assignment: CDR1 ENHRY and CDR2 SYGVKD. The CDR3 bases are TGTGCCACTACGGGACTGGGCGACGGCGGAGACTACGAGCAGTACTTC. Translated: CATTGLGDGGDYEQYF.

The genes are TRBV7-3 and TRBJ2-3; 9 bases are a match to TRBD2. With V trimmed by 5 bases and J by 2 bases, 14 bases remained unmatched. This CDR3 is built from 18 residues. The germline gives CDR1 SGHTA, CDR2 FQGTGA. The CDR3 DNA follows: TGTGCCAGCAGCGCTAGCGGGATTAGCCTATCTACCACAGATACGCAGTATTTT. Translation: CASSASGISLSTTDTQYF.

This rearrangement joins TRBV5-1 to TRBJ2-2; 11 nucleotides agree with TRBD2. V shed 7 bases and J 3 bases; nucleotides not matched to a gene: 5. CDR1 SGHRS and CDR2 YFSETQ come from the germline V gene. This CDR3 comprises 15 residues. This chain's CDR3 is CASSVAGGDTGELFF. The CDR3, as DNA: TGCGCCAGCTCAGTAGCGGGAGGGGACACCGGGGAGCTGTTTTTT.

The chain recombines TRBV19 with TRBJ1-4; D may be TRBD1 (6 bases). Germline V gene lookup returns CDR1 LNHDA and CDR2 SQIVND (reference sequence). The germline V and J ends were trimmed by 6 bases and 8 bases, with 16 bases remaining between them. The CDR3 sequence is 14 residues long. The CDR3 nucleotides read TGTGCCAGTAGAGAACAGGGCCCCACGGAAAAACTGTTTTTT. Amino acids: CASREQGPTEKLFF. Full variable domain (remainder filled in from reference TRBV19 and TRBJ1-4): DGGITQSPKYLFRKEGQNVTLSCEQNLNHDAMYWYRQDPGQGLRLIYYSQIVNDFQKGDIAEGYSVSREKKESFPLTVTSAQKNPTAFYLCASREQGPTEKLFFGSGTQLSVL.

The genes are TRBV7-2 and TRBJ2-7, with 8 bases matching TRBD1. The V gene end was trimmed by 6 bases and the J gene end by 2 bases; junction bases not matched to a gene: 3. This CDR3 is built from 13 residues. Germline CDR1 and CDR2: SGHTA and FQGNSA. The CDR3 here is CASSSQGAYEQYF. The CDR3 coding sequence is TGTGCCAGCAGTTCACAGGGGGCCTACGAGCAGTACTTC.

The gene calls are TRBV5-1 and TRBJ2-7; 9 bases are shared with TRBD2. With V trimmed by 0 bases and J by 3 bases, 1 base remained unmatched. The CDR3 has 14 residues. Looked up from germline, CDR1 is SGHRS and CDR2 is YFSETQ. This CDR3 is CASSLGSGSYEQYF. The CDR3 nucleotides are TGCGCCAGCAGCTTGGGTAGCGGGAGCTACGAGCAGTACTTC.

The chain uses TRBV7-3 and TRBJ2-2, with D unclear. Trimming removed 2 bases from V and 4 bases from J, with 5 bases in between. CDR3 length: 13 amino acids. Per germline, CDR1 SGHTA and CDR2 FQGTGA. The CDR3 nucleotides are TGTGCCAGCAGCTTAGCGTCCACCGGGGAGCTGTTTTTT. It is translated as CASSLASTGELFF.

The CDR3 sequence is CATSDSSTSGSTYEQYF. CDR3 bases: TGTGCCACCAGTGATTCATCGACTAGCGGGTCGACCTACGAGCAGTACTTC. The J gene is TRBJ2-7, the V gene TRBV24-1, with TRBD2 identical over 10 bases. From germline, CDR1 is KGHDR and CDR2 SFDVKD. J lost 2 bases, V lost 2 bases, and 8 bases had no gene match. The CDR3 extends over 17 amino acids.

J is TRBJ2-3 and V is TRBV15; a possible D gene is TRBD1 (5 bases). Trimming left V 1 base short and J 0 bases short, with 8 bases between. The germline CDR1 and CDR2 sequences are LNHNV and YYDKDF (reference sequence). The CDR3 is 15 amino acids. The CDR3 sequence is CATSRGTFSTDTQYF. The CDR3 region has the DNA TGTGCCACCAGCAGAGGGACATTTAGCACAGATACGCAGTATTTT.

DNA of the CDR3: TGTGCCAGCAGCCCGACCGGGACAGGAAACACCATATATTTT. This codes for CASSPTGTGNTIYF. The chain combines TRBV3-1 (or the pseudogene TRBV3-2) with TRBJ1-3; perhaps TRBD1 as D (6 bases). The CDR3 runs to 14 residues. V lost 4 bases and J lost 4, with 11 bases in between. From germline, CDR1 is LGHDT and CDR2 YNNKEL (reference sequence).

V is TRBV28 and J is TRBJ1-6; 10 positions match TRBD1. Germline CDR1 reads MDHEN; CDR2 reads SYDVKM. V trimming: 10 bases; J trimming: 10 bases; junction bases outside the gene matches: 7. CDR3 length: 13 residues. CDR3 DNA sequence: TGTGCCATTACTGGGACAGGGGACTCACCCCTCCACTTT. Translation gives CAITGTGDSPLHF. The entire variable domain, with the rest obtained from reference TRBV28 and TRBJ1-6, is as follows: DVKVTQSSRYLVKRTGEKVFLECVQDMDHENMFWYRQDPGLGLRLIYFSYDVKMKEKGDIPEGYSVSREKKERFSLILESASTNQTSMYLCAITGTGDSPLHFGNGTRLTVT.

This chain links TRBV11-1 with TRBJ2-7; 12 nucleotides match TRBD2. The CDR3 runs to 16 residues. Trimming cost V 5 bases and J 2 bases; bases outside gene matches: 7. Germline lookup yields CDR1 SGHAT and CDR2 FQDESV (reference sequence). This CDR3 reads CASSRSSGRGTYEQYF. DNA for the CDR3: TGTGCCAGCAGCCGTTCTAGCGGGAGGGGCACCTACGAGCAGTACTTC.

The chain recombines TRBV5-6 with TRBJ2-2; D remains unclear. With 0 bases removed from V and 4 bases from J, the gap between germline ends came to 7 bases. This CDR3 is built from 14 residues. CDR1 SGHDT and CDR2 YYEEEE come from the germline V gene. As DNA, the CDR3 is TGTGCCAGCAGCTTGGGCTATACCACCGGGGAGCTGTTTTTT. It encodes CASSLGYTTGELFF. Looking up the rest from reference TRBV5-6 and TRBJ2-2 gives the full variable domain: DAGVTQSPTHLIKTRGQQVTLRCSPKSGHDTVSWYQQALGQGPQFIFQYYEEEERQRGNFPDRFSGHQFPNYSSELNVNALLLGDSALYLCASSLGYTTGELFFGEGSRLTVL.